This passage covers 3 T cell receptor beta chains from one sample sequenced in a study of blood T cell repertoires in COVID-19. Produced via immunoSEQ multiplex PCR; TCRdb's table is partial and in-frame only. The data contain approximately 270,000 clones, approximately 84% of them seen just once; the ten biggest clones take up approximately 14%. The sequenced sample was peripheral blood. These receptors were taken from a person aged 65 to 85 with COVID-19, enrolled during active disease.

The chain couples TRBV10-3 to TRBJ2-5, with 10 bases identical to TRBD2. The CDR3 covers 16 residues. Germline CDR1 and CDR2: ENHRY and SYGVKD. Losses at the gene ends were 2 bases for V and 8 bases for J; bases not matched to a gene: 11. The CDR3 here is CAISESVSGGLGTQYF. The CDR3 DNA follows: TGTGCCATCAGTGAGAGTGTTAGCGGGGGGTTGGGTACCCAGTACTTC.

This clone was recorded only once. The chain uses TRBV9 and TRBJ1-1; D remains ambiguous. V dropped 4 bases and J dropped 6 bases, with 10 bases sitting between them. The CDR3 contains 12 residues. Germline CDR1 SGDLS, CDR2 YYNGEE. In DNA, the CDR3 is TGTGCCAGCAGCCCCCTCTCTCCTGAAGCTTTCTTT. Protein: CASSPLSPEAFF.

The J gene is TRBJ2-5, the V gene TRBV7-3; D possibly corresponds to TRBD2 (6 bases). From germline, CDR1 is SGHTA and CDR2 FQGTGA. V dropped 0 bases and J dropped 5 bases, with 10 bases sitting between them. The CDR3 spans 14 residues. The CDR3 protein is CASSLTGAGETQYF. CDR3 nucleotides: TGTGCCAGCAGCTTAACAGGGGCGGGGGAGACCCAGTACTTC.